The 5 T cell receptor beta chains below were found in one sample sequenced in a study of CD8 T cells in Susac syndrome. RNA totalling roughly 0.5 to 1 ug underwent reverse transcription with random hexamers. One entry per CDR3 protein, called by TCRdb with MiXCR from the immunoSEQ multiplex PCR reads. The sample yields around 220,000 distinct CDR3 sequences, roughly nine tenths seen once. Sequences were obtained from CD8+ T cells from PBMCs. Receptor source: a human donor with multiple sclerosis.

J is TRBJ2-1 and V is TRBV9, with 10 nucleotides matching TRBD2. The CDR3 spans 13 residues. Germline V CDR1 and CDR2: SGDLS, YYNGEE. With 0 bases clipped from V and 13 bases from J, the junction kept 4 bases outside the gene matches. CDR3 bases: TGTGCCAGCAGCGTAGAGCTAGCGGGAGTTCAGTTCTTC. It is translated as CASSVELAGVQFF.

The DNA for the CDR3 is TGTGCCAGCAGCGTAGGATCTTCCCCCTCCTATAATTCACCCCTCCACTTT. This sequence encodes CASSVGSSPSYNSPLHF. The rearrangement uses TRBV9 and TRBJ1-6; no firm D call. The CDR3 is made up of 17 amino acids. The germline CDR1 and CDR2 sequences are SGDLS and YYNGEE. Trimming took 0 bases from V and 0 from J, leaving 10 bases between them.

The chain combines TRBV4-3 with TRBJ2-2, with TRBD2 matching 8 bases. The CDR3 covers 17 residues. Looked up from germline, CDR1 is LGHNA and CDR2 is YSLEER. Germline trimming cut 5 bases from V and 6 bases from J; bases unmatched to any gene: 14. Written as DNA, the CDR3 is TGCGCCAGCAGCGACCGGCAGGAGCGGGAGAAGGCCGGGGAGCTGTTTTTT. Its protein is CASSDRQEREKAGELFF.

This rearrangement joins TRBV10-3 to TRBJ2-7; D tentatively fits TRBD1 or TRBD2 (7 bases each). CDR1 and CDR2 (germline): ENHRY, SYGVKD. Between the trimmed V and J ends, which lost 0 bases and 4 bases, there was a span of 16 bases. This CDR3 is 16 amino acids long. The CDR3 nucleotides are TGTGCCATCAGTGAGTCGAGTAGCAGGGGGGGTTACGAGCAGTACTTC. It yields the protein CAISESSSRGGYEQYF.

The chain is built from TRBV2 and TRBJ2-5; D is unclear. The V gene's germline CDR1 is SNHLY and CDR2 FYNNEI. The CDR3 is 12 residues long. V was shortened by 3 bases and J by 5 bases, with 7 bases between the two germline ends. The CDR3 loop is CASSDSFETQYF. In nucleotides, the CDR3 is TGTGCCAGCAGTGACTCCTTCGAGACCCAGTACTTC.